A single sample gave rise to the 27 T cell receptor beta chains below, sequenced in a study of blood T cell repertoires in COVID-19. Assay: immunoSEQ multiplex PCR; the TCRdb copy retains only in-frame clones and omits some. Here the sample spans 99,000 or so clones, about 91% being singletons. Sequenced: peripheral blood. The receptor set was obtained from a human donor in a cohort sampled during active COVID-19.

The chain is built from TRBV30 and TRBJ2-4; TRBD1 agrees at 7 bases. The V segment lost 4 bases and the J segment 4 bases; nucleotides outside the gene matches: 4. CDR3 size: 13 residues. Looked up from germline, CDR1 is GTSNPN and CDR2 is SVGIG (reference sequence). The CDR3: CAWNTGEKNIQYF. CDR3 nucleotides: TGTGCCTGGAACACAGGGGAAAAAAACATTCAGTACTTC.

The chain recombines TRBV6-2 or TRBV6-3 with TRBJ2-7; D is unclear. The CDR3 totals 13 residues. Trimming took 0 bases from V and 7 from J, leaving 10 bases between them. Germline V lookup: CDR1 MNHEY, CDR2 SVGEGT. The CDR3 coding sequence is TGTGCCAGCAGTTACTCGATCGTCGGGGAGCAGTACTTC. It specifies CASSYSIVGEQYF.

The rearrangement uses TRBV28 and TRBJ2-7, with TRBD2 as a possible D gene (5 bases). The ends were cut back, 4 bases at V and 2 bases at J, with 12 bases in the middle. The length of the CDR3 is 14 residues. Germline V gene sequence: CDR1 MDHEN, CDR2 SYDVKM. The CDR3: CASSSANSAYEQYF. The CDR3 DNA is TGTGCCAGCAGTTCGGCCAATAGCGCCTACGAGCAGTACTTC.

This sequence joins TRBV6-5 and TRBJ2-3, with a possible D match to TRBD2 (5 bases). The V and J ends lost 4 bases and 2 bases respectively, with 10 bases between them. The CDR3 is 14 residues long. Germline V gene lookup returns CDR1 MNHEY and CDR2 SVGAGI. The CDR3 DNA sequence: TGTGCCAGCAGTTCCGGGGTTTCCACAGATACGCAGTATTTT. It yields the protein CASSSGVSTDTQYF.

The gene calls are TRBV12-5 and TRBJ2-5; 15 bases map to TRBD2. V trimming: 6 bases; J trimming: 1 base; junction bases outside the gene matches: 9. The V gene's germline CDR1 is LGHNT and CDR2 FRNRAP. This CDR3 region has 18 residues. The CDR3 coding sequence is TGTGCTAGTGGACCTTTAAGGACTAGCGGGGGGGCCCAAGAGACCCAGTACTTC. It translates to CASGPLRTSGGAQETQYF.

The chain uses TRBV7-9 and TRBJ1-2; possibly TRBD1 for D (5 bases). Germline CDR1 SEHNR, CDR2 FQNEAQ (reference sequence). V lost 1 base and J 8 bases, leaving 14 bases between the germline ends. The CDR3 sequence is 14 residues long. The CDR3 DNA reads TGTGCCAGCAGCTTAGGGCGGGACCGGGGAGGCTACACCTTC. Translating it yields CASSLGRDRGGYTF. Looking up the rest from reference TRBV7-9 and TRBJ1-2 gives the full variable domain: DTGVSQNPRHKITKRGQNVTFRCDPISEHNRLYWYRQTLGQGPEFLTYFQNEAQLEKSRLLSDRFSAERPKGSFSTLEIQRTEQGDSAMYLCASSLGRDRGGYTFGSGTRLTVV.

This chain joins TRBV2 and TRBJ2-1; TRBD2 matches 8 bases. V lost 3 bases and J lost 3; bases outside the gene matches: 4. This CDR3 is built from 15 residues. Looked up from germline, CDR1 is SNHLY and CDR2 is FYNNEI. CDR3 DNA: TGTGCCAGCAGTGACGAACTAGCGGACTACAATGAGCAGTTCTTC. This gives the protein CASSDELADYNEQFF. Full variable domain (remainder filled in from reference TRBV2 and TRBJ2-1): EPEVTQTPSHQVTQMGQEVILRCVPISNHLYFYWYRQILGQKVEFLVSFYNNEISEKSEIFDDQFSVERPDGSNFTLKIRSTKLEDSAMYFCASSDELADYNEQFFGPGTRLTVL.

The gene calls are TRBV27 and TRBJ1-1; 7 bases are a match to TRBD1. The germline V gene encodes CDR1 MNHEY and CDR2 SMNVEV (reference sequence). The CDR3 is 15 residues long. Trimming cost V 4 bases and J 1 base; bases outside gene matches: 6. The CDR3 nucleotides are TGTGCCAGCAGTTCCTACAGGGGTGGGAACACTGAAGCTTTCTTT. It translates to CASSSYRGGNTEAFF.

Written as DNA, the CDR3 is TGTGCCAGCGGAACCGTATCGGGAGGGCCTAAGTACACCGGGGAGCTGTTTTTT. As protein: CASGTVSGGPKYTGELFF. The chain employs TRBV9 and TRBJ2-2, with TRBD2 matching 8 bases. With 7 bases clipped from V and 3 bases from J, the junction kept 17 bases outside the gene matches. The CDR3 loop spans 18 amino acids. The germline V gene has CDR1 SGDLS and CDR2 YYNGEE.

This clone has just one count. This chain links TRBV7-9 with TRBJ2-3; 7 bases align to TRBD1. The CDR3 covers 14 residues. J was trimmed by 5 bases and V by 5 bases; bases with no gene match: 7. Germline assignment: CDR1 SEHNR and CDR2 FQNEAQ (reference sequence). The DNA for the CDR3 is TGTGCCAGCAGCGCGGACAGGCAGGTAGATACGCAGTATTTT. This encodes CASSADRQVDTQYF.

The chain couples TRBV19 to TRBJ2-7, with D perhaps matching TRBD1 (6 bases). V lost 5 bases to trimming and J lost 1 base, with 15 bases between them. The CDR3 loop spans 15 amino acids. The germline gives CDR1 LNHDA, CDR2 SQIVND (reference sequence). This CDR3 reads CASSQGPTPSYEQYF. Written as DNA, the CDR3 is TGTGCCAGTAGTCAGGGGCCGACTCCTTCCTACGAGCAGTACTTC.

This clone has a single count. This rearrangement joins TRBV7-2 to TRBJ1-5; D unclear. Trimming removed 1 base from V and 4 bases from J, with 8 bases in between. The CDR3 is 14 amino acids. Per germline, CDR1 SGHTA and CDR2 FQGNSA. The CDR3 DNA reads TGTGCCAGCAGCTTAGTACAGTCGAATCAGCCCCAGCATTTT. This sequence encodes CASSLVQSNQPQHF.

This chain uses TRBV9 with TRBJ1-4; perhaps TRBD1 as D (5 bases). The germline V gene has CDR1 SGDLS and CDR2 YYNGEE. The CDR3 loop spans 14 amino acids. Trimming took 3 bases from V and 0 from J, leaving 6 bases between them. The CDR3 here is CASSATATNEKLFF. The CDR3 DNA is TGTGCCAGCAGCGCGACAGCAACTAATGAAAAACTGTTTTTT.

The chain employs TRBV9 and TRBJ2-3, with 10 bases fitting TRBD1. V shed 3 bases, J shed 7 bases, and the junction held 2 bases outside the gene matches. The germline V gene has CDR1 SGDLS and CDR2 YYNGEE. The length of the CDR3 is 13 residues. This CDR3 reads CASSGQGANTQYF. The CDR3 DNA reads TGTGCCAGCAGCGGACAGGGGGCAAATACGCAGTATTTT. Looking up the rest from reference TRBV9 and TRBJ2-3 gives the full variable domain: DSGVTQTPKHLITATGQRVTLRCSPRSGDLSVYWYQQSLDQGLQFLIQYYNGEERAKGNILERFSAQQFPDLHSELNLSSLELGDSALYFCASSGQGANTQYFGPGTRLTVL.

The chain joins TRBV7-2 to TRBJ2-3, with 11 bases lining up with TRBD2. V trimming: 5 bases; J trimming: 4 bases; junction bases outside the gene matches: 2. The CDR3 runs to 14 residues. Looked up from germline, CDR1 is SGHTA and CDR2 is FQGNSA. The CDR3 region has the DNA TGTGCCAGCAGCCCGACTAGCGGGGCAGATACGCAGTATTTT. This encodes CASSPTSGADTQYF.

The V gene is TRBV5-1, the J gene TRBJ2-3; D might be TRBD2 (6 bases). Germline V lookup: CDR1 SGHRS, CDR2 YFSETQ. Trimming cost V 5 bases and J 6 bases, with 19 bases left between them. This CDR3 contains 15 residues. Written as DNA, the CDR3 is TGCGCCAGCAGTCGCGGACCGGGGGAAGTCGATACGCAGTATTTT. Encoded protein: CASSRGPGEVDTQYF.

In its sample, this clone is medium-sized. The gene calls are TRBV7-9 and TRBJ2-7, with TRBD1 as a possible D gene (7 bases). Germline CDR1 SEHNR, CDR2 FQNEAQ (reference sequence). V was trimmed by 4 bases and J by 5 bases, leaving 18 bases between them. CDR3 length equals 15 residues. The CDR3: CASSSRGAGIHEQYF. In DNA, the CDR3 is TGTGCCAGCAGCTCCAGGGGGGCCGGGATTCACGAGCAGTACTTC.

The chain uses TRBV25-1 and TRBJ2-7; D is unresolved. This CDR3 contains 12 residues. V dropped 2 bases and J dropped 3 bases, with 5 bases sitting between them. CDR1 is MGHDK and CDR2 is SYGVNS in the germline V gene. The CDR3 loop is CASSEEIYEQYF. In DNA, the CDR3 is TGTGCCAGCAGTGAAGAGATCTACGAGCAGTACTTC.

CDR3: CASSLAGNYGYTF. The CDR3 region has the DNA TGTGCCAGCAGTTTGGCGGGGAACTATGGCTACACCTTC. The chain combines TRBV28 with TRBJ1-2; no firm D call. Germline V gives CDR1 MDHEN, CDR2 SYDVKM. Trimming pared 3 bases from V and 2 bases from J, leaving 7 bases between. This CDR3 is built from 13 residues.

V gene TRBV27 combines with J gene TRBJ2-1, with D tentatively TRBD2 (5 bases). The CDR3 consists of 13 residues. Trimming left V 5 bases short and J 2 bases short, with 7 bases between. Germline values: CDR1 MNHEY, CDR2 SMNVEV (reference sequence). CDR3 in amino acids: CASSIGAYNEQFF. CDR3 DNA: TGTGCCAGCAGTATCGGGGCCTACAATGAGCAGTTCTTC.

The V gene is TRBV19, the J gene TRBJ1-1, with 8 bases aligning to TRBD1. There are 20 residues in the CDR3. V gave up 0 bases and J gave up 4 bases; unmatched junction bases: 19. Per the germline V gene, CDR1 is LNHDA and CDR2 is SQIVND (reference sequence). The CDR3 coding sequence is TGTGCCAGTAGTATAGATCATTCCGCACAGGGGGAGGGTAGACGCACTGAAGCTTTCTTT. Protein sequence: CASSIDHSAQGEGRRTEAFF.

This chain uses TRBV19 with TRBJ2-7; 8 bases align to TRBD2. This CDR3 is built from 16 residues. Trimming removed 3 bases from V and 5 bases from J; junction bases left unmatched: 12. Germline assignment: CDR1 LNHDA and CDR2 SQIVND (reference sequence). The CDR3 loop reads CASSISGGLWENEQYF. The CDR3 coding sequence is TGTGCCAGTAGTATCTCGGGGGGGCTCTGGGAAAACGAGCAGTACTTC.

This rearrangement joins TRBV28 to TRBJ1-1, with a tentative D call TRBD1 (5 bases). Trimming stripped 6 bases from V and 5 bases from J, with 10 bases between. Looked up from germline, CDR1 is MDHEN and CDR2 is SYDVKM. This CDR3 comprises 12 residues. The CDR3 protein is CASSRDSTEAFF. In DNA, the CDR3 is TGTGCCAGCAGCAGGGACTCGACTGAAGCTTTCTTT.

The rearrangement uses TRBV19 and TRBJ1-5; D ambiguous. Trimming stripped 2 bases from V and 7 bases from J, with 6 bases between. The CDR3 covers 12 residues. Germline V CDR1 and CDR2: LNHDA, SQIVND (reference sequence). The CDR3 coding sequence is TGTGCCAGTAGTATACCCCTACAGCCCCAGCATTTT. It is translated as CASSIPLQPQHF.

The chain has TRBV19 and TRBJ2-7; TRBD1 aligns across 11 bases. CDR3 length: 15 amino acids. The V gene's germline CDR1 is LNHDA and CDR2 SQIVND (reference sequence). V lost 6 bases and J lost 2; bases outside the gene matches: 6. As DNA, the CDR3 is TGTGCCAGTAGCCCGGGACAGGGGGTAACCTACGAGCAGTACTTC. This sequence encodes CASSPGQGVTYEQYF.

About this clone: An end of the junction differs from the germline gene, which may be a read error. The chain couples TRBV18 to TRBJ2-3, with TRBD2 matching 9 bases. The CDR3 runs 14 residues. The germline V gene encodes CDR1 KGHSH and CDR2 LQKENI. The CDR3, as DNA: TGTGCCAGCTCACCTGGGACTAGCAGAGATACGCAGTATTTT. Its protein is CASSPGTSRDTQYF.

The chain links TRBV19 to TRBJ1-4, with D hard to call. Trimming took off 4 bases at V and 10 bases at J, with 7 bases between the two ends. Germline lookup yields CDR1 LNHDA and CDR2 SQIVND (reference sequence). The CDR3 loop spans 11 amino acids. The CDR3 spells CASSTPGKLFF. The CDR3 region has the DNA TGTGCCAGTAGTACCCCCGGAAAACTGTTTTTT.